These T cell receptor beta chains were read from a single sample in a study of cytomegalovirus exposure and HLA in healthy donors. Profiled with immunoSEQ multiplex PCR; TCRdb holds only in-frame clones, not every one. This table has some 200,000 clones, 80% to 85% appearing once. Specimen: PBMCs. These receptors were obtained from a man aged 35-49 years in good health and CMV-seropositive. CDR3s include the opening cysteine and the closing phenylalanine or tryptophan. D genes are given only for firm matches. Rows may omit the clone size; those that give it use once, few, many or a size class.

v_gene: TRBV5-1; j_gene: TRBJ2-5; d_gene: NA; abundance: few; CDR3aa: CASNSRGRSETQYF; CDR3nt: TGCGCCAGCAACTCCAGGGGGAGGTCGGAGACCCAGTACTTC
v_gene: TRBV15; j_gene: TRBJ1-2; d_gene: TRBD1; abundance: NA; CDR3aa: CATSRGGTGDRYGYTF; CDR3nt: TGTGCCACCAGCAGAGGTGGGACAGGGGATCGCTATGGCTACACCTTC
v_gene: TRBV7-9; j_gene: TRBJ1-2; d_gene: TRBD1; abundance: once; CDR3aa: CASSSNRGTYGYTF; CDR3nt: TGTGCCAGCAGCTCCAACAGGGGGACCTATGGCTACACCTTC
v_gene: TRBV18; j_gene: TRBJ1-6; d_gene: TRBD1; abundance: NA; CDR3aa: CASSPRPTGGVDSPLHF; CDR3nt: TGTGCCAGCTCACCACGGCCGACAGGGGGCGTTGATTCACCCCTCCACTTT
v_gene: TRBV7-9; j_gene: TRBJ2-7; d_gene: NA; abundance: NA; CDR3aa: CSSSLRQGGTGEQYF; CDR3nt: TGTTCCAGCAGCTTACGTCAAGGGGGTACAGGGGAGCAGTACTTC
v_gene: TRBV7-3; j_gene: TRBJ2-3; d_gene: NA; abundance: once; CDR3aa: CASSFFRGGTDTQYF; CDR3nt: TGTGCCAGCAGCTTCTTTCGCGGGGGCACAGATACGCAGTATTTT
v_gene: TRBV30; j_gene: TRBJ1-5; d_gene: TRBD1; abundance: once; CDR3aa: CAWTGGPTFSNQPQHF; CDR3nt: TGTGCCTGGACAGGGGGCCCCACCTTTAGCAATCAGCCCCAGCATTTT
v_gene: TRBV30; j_gene: TRBJ1-2; d_gene: NA; abundance: once; CDR3aa: CAWSPTGKPALYGYTF; CDR3nt: TGTGCCTGGAGTCCTACAGGGAAGCCCGCCCTCTATGGCTACACCTTC
v_gene: TRBV7-9; j_gene: TRBJ2-3; d_gene: TRBD2; abundance: few; CDR3aa: CASSFSGSSTDTQYF; CDR3nt: TGTGCCAGCAGCTTTAGCGGGAGTAGCACAGATACGCAGTATTTT
v_gene: TRBV28; j_gene: TRBJ1-5; d_gene: TRBD1; abundance: NA; CDR3aa: CASRKQGSSNQPQHF; CDR3nt: TGTGCCAGTCGAAAACAGGGGTCAAGCAATCAGCCCCAGCATTTT
v_gene: TRBV5-6; j_gene: TRBJ1-1; d_gene: NA; abundance: NA; CDR3aa: CASSWAGADEAFF; CDR3nt: TGTGCCAGCAGCTGGGCGGGGGCTGATGAAGCTTTCTTT
v_gene: TRBV5-1; j_gene: TRBJ2-3; d_gene: TRBD2; abundance: NA; CDR3aa: CASSLAGTSGGTDTQYF; CDR3nt: TGCGCCAGCAGCCTGGCCGGGACTAGCGGGGGAACAGATACGCAGTATTTT
v_gene: TRBV7-3; j_gene: TRBJ2-1; d_gene: TRBD2; abundance: NA; CDR3aa: CASSLSGGTDNEQFF; CDR3nt: TGTGCCAGCAGCTTAAGCGGGGGGACGGACAATGAGCAGTTCTTC
v_gene: TRBV15; j_gene: TRBJ2-7; d_gene: TRBD1; abundance: NA; CDR3aa: CATSREGQGAYEQYF; CDR3nt: TGTGCCACCAGCAGAGAGGGACAGGGCGCCTACGAGCAGTACTTC
v_gene: TRBV4-3; j_gene: TRBJ1-5; d_gene: NA; abundance: NA; CDR3aa: CASSQELLGGNQPQHF; CDR3nt: TGCGCCAGCAGCCAAGAACTATTGGGTGGCAATCAGCCCCAGCATTTT
v_gene: TRBV11-2; j_gene: TRBJ2-7; d_gene: NA; abundance: NA; CDR3aa: CASSRYGAYEQYF; CDR3nt: TGTGCCAGCAGCAGGTACGGGGCCTACGAGCAGTACTTC